One and the same sample provided the 2 T cell receptor beta chains below, sequenced in a study of TIL therapy for anti-PD-1-resistant metastatic lung cancer. This sample's time point: pre-treatment sample, taken before nivolumab and TIL therapy. Tumor tissue came from excised metastases, mostly pleural nodules or supraclavicular lymph nodes. Sequencing used immunoSEQ v3. Data came from immunoSEQ multiplex PCR; TCRdb stores just in-frame clones and leaves some out. The sample holds approximately 12,000 clones, roughly 63% seen once. The sample was tumor tissue, taken at baseline. These receptors were obtained from a person aged 25 to 80 with non-small cell lung cancer.

This chain links TRBV6-2 or TRBV6-3 with TRBJ2-7, with 9 bases aligning to TRBD2. Germline values: CDR1 MNHEY, CDR2 SVGEGT. The CDR3 consists of 15 residues. V lost 2 bases, J lost 5 bases, and 7 bases stayed unmatched. CDR3 nucleotides: TGTGCCAGCAGTTACGGGGCTAGCGGGGCCCACGAGCAGTACTTC. Its protein is CASSYGASGAHEQYF.

In this sample, this clone turned up a few times. The CDR3 nucleotides are TGTGCCAGCAGCTTATACCTTGTTCCGGGACTAACTTTATCGAACACCGGGGAGCTGTTTTTT. Translating it yields CASSLYLVPGLTLSNTGELFF. The V gene is TRBV7-8, the J gene TRBJ2-2, with 7 bases fitting TRBD2. Germline V gives CDR1 SGHVS, CDR2 FQNEAQ. With 2 bases clipped from V and 0 bases from J, the junction kept 18 bases outside the gene matches. The CDR3 length is 21 residues.